Each of the 8 T cell receptor beta chains below was sequenced from the same sample in a study of control samples from healthy donors and cancer patients. The protocol was immunoSEQ multiplex PCR, while the TCRdb copy is restricted to in-frame clones and leaves out a portion. The sample has roughly 86,000 clones, over 90% seen once. Sequencing was done on a sample of blood. The source of these receptors is a woman in her 30s in good health.

The V and J genes are TRBV5-8 and TRBJ2-1; the match to TRBD2 covers 8 bases. Germline V CDR1 and CDR2: SGHTS, YDEGEE. The CDR3 loop spans 16 amino acids. With 1 base clipped from V and 0 bases from J, the junction kept 3 bases outside the gene matches. The CDR3 sequence is CASSLPSGSSYNEQFF. DNA of the CDR3: TGTGCCAGCAGCTTGCCAAGCGGGAGCTCCTACAATGAGCAGTTCTTC.

This clone was observed a single time. The chain is built from TRBV5-5 and TRBJ1-1; D call uncertain. In germline, CDR1 is SGHKS, CDR2 YYEKEE (reference sequence). The germline V and J ends were trimmed by 2 bases and 5 bases, with 10 bases remaining between them. The CDR3 consists of 13 residues. CDR3 in amino acids: CASSFDPETEAFF. DNA of the CDR3: TGTGCCAGCAGCTTTGATCCTGAAACTGAAGCTTTCTTT.

This chain joins TRBV11-3 and TRBJ1-1, with no clear D. Trimming stripped 2 bases from V and 0 bases from J, with 7 bases between. Germline V gene data show CDR1 as SGHNT and CDR2 as YENEEA. The CDR3 is 14 amino acids. The CDR3 sequence is CASSLFRVNTEAFF. CDR3 in DNA: TGTGCCAGCAGCTTATTTCGAGTGAACACTGAAGCTTTCTTT.

This rearrangement joins TRBV27 to TRBJ2-1; D might be TRBD2 (6 bases). Germline CDR1 and CDR2: MNHEY and SMNVEV (reference sequence). Deletions cut 5 bases from V and 11 bases from J, with 13 bases between. This CDR3 contains 12 residues. This chain's CDR3 is CASSHPAGKQFF. CDR3 nucleotides: TGTGCCAGCAGTCACCCGGCGGGGAAGCAGTTCTTC.

This chain connects TRBV4-1 to TRBJ2-4, with D perhaps TRBD2 (7 bases). With 0 bases removed from V and 0 bases from J, the gap between germline ends came to 18 bases. Germline values: CDR1 MGHRA, CDR2 YSYEKL. CDR3 size: 19 residues. The CDR3 nucleotides are TGCGCCAGCAGCCAAGAAAGAGGGGGGGTCAAACTAGCCAAAAACATTCAGTACTTC. It codes for CASSQERGGVKLAKNIQYF.

This clone was detected a few times. The genes are TRBV2 and TRBJ2-5; tentatively, D is TRBD1 or TRBD2 (5 bases each). The ends were cut back, 2 bases at V and 0 bases at J, with 10 bases in the middle. Germline V lookup: CDR1 SNHLY, CDR2 FYNNEI. The CDR3 is 15 residues long. The CDR3 DNA is TGTGCCAGCAGTGAAATCGAGGGGTACCAAGAGACCCAGTACTTC. The encoded protein is CASSEIEGYQETQYF.

This clone was picked up one time. The chain couples TRBV19 to TRBJ2-1; no reliable D call. CDR1 and CDR2 (germline): LNHDA, SQIVND (reference sequence). V shed 2 bases and J shed 0 bases, with 2 bases lying between them. The CDR3 totals 13 residues. The CDR3 loop is CASSIRSYNEQFF. Written as DNA, the CDR3 is TGTGCCAGTAGTATACGCTCCTACAATGAGCAGTTCTTC. Full variable domain (missing parts from reference TRBV19 and TRBJ2-1): DGGITQSPKYLFRKEGQNVTLSCEQNLNHDAMYWYRQDPGQGLRLIYYSQIVNDFQKGDIAEGYSVSREKKESFPLTVTSAQKNPTAFYLCASSIRSYNEQFFGPGTRLTVL.

This chain uses TRBV7-3 with TRBJ2-5; D is ambiguous. The V and J ends lost 5 bases and 5 bases respectively, with 21 bases between them. Looked up from germline, CDR1 is SGHTA and CDR2 is FQGTGA. The length of the CDR3 is 16 residues. Here the CDR3 DNA reads TGTGCCAGCAGCGATACCTCGATCGGAGTGGTGGAGACCCAGTACTTC. It translates to CASSDTSIGVVETQYF.